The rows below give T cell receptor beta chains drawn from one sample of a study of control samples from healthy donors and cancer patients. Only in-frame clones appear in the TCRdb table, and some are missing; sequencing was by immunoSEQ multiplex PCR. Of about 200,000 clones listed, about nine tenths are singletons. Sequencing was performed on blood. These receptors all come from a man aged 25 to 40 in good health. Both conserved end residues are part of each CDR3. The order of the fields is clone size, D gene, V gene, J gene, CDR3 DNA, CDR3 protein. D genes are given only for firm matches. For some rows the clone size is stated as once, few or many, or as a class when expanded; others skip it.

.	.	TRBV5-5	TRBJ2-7	TGTGCCAGCAGCCCCGCATCCTACGAGCAGTACTTC	CASSPASYEQYF
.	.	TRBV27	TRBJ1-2	TGTGCCAGCAGATCGGGGCTGGGGGGCAGGGACTCTTCTGCTGGCTACACCTTC	CASRSGLGGRDSSAGYTF
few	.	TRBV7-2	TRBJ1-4	TGTGCCAGCAGCTCCGGGCCCTCCGGAGGAAAACTGTTTTTT	CASSSGPSGGKLFF
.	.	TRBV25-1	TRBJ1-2	TGTGCCAGCAGTGAATGGGCTAACTATGGCTACACCTTC	CASSEWANYGYTF
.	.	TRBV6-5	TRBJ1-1	TGTGCCAGCAGTTTAACAGAGAACACTGAAGCTTTCTTT	CASSLTENTEAFF
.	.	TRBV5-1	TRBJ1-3	TGCGCCAGCAGCCGCGACGGGGCTGGAAACACCATATATTTT	CASSRDGAGNTIYF
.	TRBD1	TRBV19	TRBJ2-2	TGTGCCAGTAGTATAGATCTGGGGACAGGGGTAACCGGGGAGCTGTTTTTT	CASSIDLGTGVTGELFF
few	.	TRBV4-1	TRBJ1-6	TGCGCCAGCAGCCAGACCACAGCGTACTATAATTCACCCCTCCACTTT	CASSQTTAYYNSPLHF
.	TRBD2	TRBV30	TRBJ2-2	TGTGCCGGGCGCGGGGGGGGGCAGCTCGGGGAGCTGTTTTTT	CAGRGGGQLGELFF
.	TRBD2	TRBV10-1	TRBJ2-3	TGCGCCAGCAGCGAACCGGCTAGCGGGGGGACTAGCACAGATACGCAGTATTTT	CASSEPASGGTSTDTQYF
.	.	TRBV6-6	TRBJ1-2	TGTGCCAGCAGTTACAGGGGGATTGAGAACTATGGCTACACCTTC	CASSYRGIENYGYTF
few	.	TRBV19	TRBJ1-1	TGTGCCAGTAGTCCGGGCGGGACGAACACTGAAGCTTTCTTT	CASSPGGTNTEAFF
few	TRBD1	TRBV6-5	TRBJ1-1	TGTGCCAGCAGGGACAGGGTTGAGGGGAACACTGAAGCTTTCTTT	CASRDRVEGNTEAFF
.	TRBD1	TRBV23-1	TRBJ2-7	TGCGCCAGCAGTCGGGAAATAACAGGGGTCCACGAGCAGTACTTC	CASSREITGVHEQYF
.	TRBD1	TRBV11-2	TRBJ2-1	TGTGCCAGCAGCTTTCGGTTGCGACAGGGGTCACCCGAGCAGTTCTTC	CASSFRLRQGSPEQFF
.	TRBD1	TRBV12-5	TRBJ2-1	TGTGCTAGTGGTGATACCCGGACAGGAGCCAACCGCTACAATGAGCAGTTCTTC	CASGDTRTGANRYNEQFF
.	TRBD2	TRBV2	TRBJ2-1	TGTGCCAGCCTGTGGCGGGGGAACTACAATGAGCAGTTCTTC	CASLWRGNYNEQFF
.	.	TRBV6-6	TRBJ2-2	TGTGCCAGCAGTTGGGGGGCCGACACCGGGGAGCTGTTTTTT	CASSWGADTGELFF
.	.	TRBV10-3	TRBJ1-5	TGTGCCATCAGCCACAGTAGCAATCAGCCCCAGCATTTT	CAISHSSNQPQHF
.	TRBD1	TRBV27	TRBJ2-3	TGTGCCAGCAGTTTGACAGGGGGCGAGGCAGATACGCAGTATTTT	CASSLTGGEADTQYF
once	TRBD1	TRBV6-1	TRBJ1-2	TGTGCCAGCAGTGAAGCGTGGGACAGGGCCTATGGCTACACCTTC	CASSEAWDRAYGYTF
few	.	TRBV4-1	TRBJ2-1	TGCGCCAGCAGCCAGGGACCCAGCTCCTACAATGAGCAGTTCTTC	CASSQGPSSYNEQFF
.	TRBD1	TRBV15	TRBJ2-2	TGTGCCACCAGCAGGTTTGGGGACAGGGGGTTTAACGGGGAGCTGTTTTTT	CATSRFGDRGFNGELFF
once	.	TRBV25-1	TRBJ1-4	TGTGCCAGCAGTGCTCAGGTTGCAACTAATGAAAAACTGTTTTTT	CASSAQVATNEKLFF
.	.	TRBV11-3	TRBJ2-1	TGTGCCAGCAGCTGGGGCAGTACGGAGCAGTTCTTC	CASSWGSTEQFF
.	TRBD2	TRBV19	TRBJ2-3	TGTGCCAGTAGGACGCGGGGGACAGATACGCAGTATTTT	CASRTRGTDTQYF
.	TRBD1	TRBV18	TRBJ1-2	TGTGCCAGCTCACCAAGTCAGGACAGGGGCTACACCTTC	CASSPSQDRGYTF
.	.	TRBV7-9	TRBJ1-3	TGTGCCAGCAGCTTAGATCCGGGCTACTCTGGAAACACCATATATTTT	CASSLDPGYSGNTIYF
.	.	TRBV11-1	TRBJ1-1	TGTGCCAGCAGCGAAGCAGAGTACACTGAAGCTTTCTTT	CASSEAEYTEAFF
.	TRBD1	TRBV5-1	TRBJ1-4	TGCGCCAGCAGCCTAGATCAGACAGGGAAGGTTTCACGGAATGAAAAACTGTTTTTT	CASSLDQTGKVSRNEKLFF
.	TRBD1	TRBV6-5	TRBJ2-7	TGTGCCAGCAAGCAGGGGGTAGGCGAGCAGTACTTC	CASKQGVGEQYF
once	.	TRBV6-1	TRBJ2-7	TGTGCCAGCAGTGAAGCCCTGGGGGCCTACGAGCAGTACTTC	CASSEALGAYEQYF
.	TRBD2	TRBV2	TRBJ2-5	TGTGCCAGCACTGGGTTAGCGGGGGTTGAGACCCAGTACTTC	CASTGLAGVETQYF
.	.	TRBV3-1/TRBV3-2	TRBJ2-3	TGTGCCAGCAGCTCACAGGCCGCAGATACGCAGTATTTT	CASSSQAADTQYF
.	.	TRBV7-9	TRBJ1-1	TGTGCCAGCAGCTCGCGGCAGGGAGACACTGAAGCTTTCTTT	CASSSRQGDTEAFF
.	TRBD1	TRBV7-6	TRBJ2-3	TGTGCCAGCAGCTTATTTTCGACAGGGGGGTCAGATACGCAGTATTTT	CASSLFSTGGSDTQYF
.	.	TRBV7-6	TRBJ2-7	TGTGCCAGCAGTTCATCTGGGTCTTACGAGCAGTACTTC	CASSSSGSYEQYF
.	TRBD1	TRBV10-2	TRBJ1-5	TGCGCCAGCAGTGAGACAGGGGGCATCAATCAGCCCCAGCATTTT	CASSETGGINQPQHF
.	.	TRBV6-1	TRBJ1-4	TGTGCCAGCAGTGAAGTGGGGTATGAAAAACTGTTTTTT	CASSEVGYEKLFF
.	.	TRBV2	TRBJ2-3	TGTGCCAGCAGTAACAGGGGACTGGGAACAGATACGCAGTATTTT	CASSNRGLGTDTQYF
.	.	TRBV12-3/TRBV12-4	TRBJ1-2	TGTGCCAGCACAGCTGATCTATGGGGCTACACCTTC	CASTADLWGYTF
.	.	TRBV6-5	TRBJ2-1	TGTGCCAGCAAAGGACAGCTAAGCTCCTACAATGAGCAGTTCTTC	CASKGQLSSYNEQFF
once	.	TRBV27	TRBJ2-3	TGTGCCAGCAGTCGTCACGGGTTGACAGATACGCAGTATTTT	CASSRHGLTDTQYF
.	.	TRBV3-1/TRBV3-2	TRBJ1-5	TGTGCCAGCAGCCAAGGGGGGGCGGTCAATCAGCCCCAGCATTTT	CASSQGGAVNQPQHF
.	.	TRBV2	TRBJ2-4	TGTGCCAGCAGTGAACAGGGCGGTAAAAACATTCAGTACTTC	CASSEQGGKNIQYF